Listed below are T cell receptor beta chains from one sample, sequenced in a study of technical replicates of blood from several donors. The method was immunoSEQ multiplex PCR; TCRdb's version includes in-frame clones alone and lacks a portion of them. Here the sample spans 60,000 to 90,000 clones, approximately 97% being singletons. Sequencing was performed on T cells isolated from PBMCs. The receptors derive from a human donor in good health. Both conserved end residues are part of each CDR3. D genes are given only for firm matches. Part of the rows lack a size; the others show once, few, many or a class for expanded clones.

CASIILGEGYAEAFF	TGTGCCAGCATCATACTGGGGGAGGGGTACGCTGAAGCTTTCTTT	TRBV6-5	.	TRBJ1-1	.
CAWSRGGRQPQHF	TGTGCCTGGAGTCGGGGGGGTAGGCAGCCCCAGCATTTT	TRBV30	.	TRBJ1-5	.
CSVEDGGIAGQYF	TGCAGCGTTGAAGATGGGGGAATAGCGGGGCAGTACTTC	TRBV29-1	.	TRBJ2-7	TRBD2
CASSQGLLNTEAFF	TGTGCCAGCAGCCAGGGGCTTTTGAACACTGAAGCTTTCTTT	TRBV9	.	TRBJ1-1	.
CASSLDTIGDYGYTF	TGTGCCAGCAGCTTAGACACGATCGGGGACTATGGCTACACCTTC	TRBV7-6	.	TRBJ1-2	.
CASGGQGAAEAFF	TGTGCCAGCGGGGGACAGGGCGCCGCTGAAGCTTTCTTT	TRBV6-1	.	TRBJ1-1	TRBD1
CASSAGQGNTEAFF	TGTGCCAGCAGTGCGGGACAGGGGAACACTGAAGCTTTCTTT	TRBV6-5	.	TRBJ1-1	TRBD1
CAWDETGTEAFF	TGTGCCTGGGACGAGACAGGGACTGAAGCTTTCTTT	TRBV30	.	TRBJ1-1	TRBD1
CASSKGLAGDTRDYEQYF	TGTGCCAGCAGCAAGGGACTAGCGGGGGACACTAGGGACTACGAGCAGTACTTC	TRBV7-2	.	TRBJ2-7	TRBD2
CASRPRGGLGNTEAFF	TGCGCCAGCAGACCTCGCGGGGGGCTGGGGAACACTGAAGCTTTCTTT	TRBV4-1	.	TRBJ1-1	.
CASRGLGDRSSGAFF	TGTGCCAGCAGGGGTCTCGGGGACAGGTCCTCTGGGGCTTTCTTT	TRBV7-2	.	TRBJ1-1	TRBD1
CARGGGTGEAETQYF	TGTGCCAGGGGGGGAGGTACAGGTGAGGCAGAGACCCAGTACTTC	TRBV2	.	TRBJ2-5	.
CASSPGGGFGNEQFF	TGTGCCAGCAGCCCGGGGGGGGGATTTGGTAATGAGCAGTTCTTC	TRBV5-6	.	TRBJ2-1	TRBD2
CASSPKEARGLGEQYF	TGTGCCAGCAGCCCCAAAGAAGCCAGGGGTCTCGGCGAGCAGTACTTC	TRBV7-9	.	TRBJ2-7	.
CASSLERGTNEKLFF	TGTGCCAGCAGCTTAGAAAGGGGGACTAATGAAAAACTGTTTTTT	TRBV7-6	.	TRBJ1-4	.
CASSESATGTYEQYF	TGTGCCAGCAGTGAATCCGCGACAGGGACCTACGAGCAGTACTTC	TRBV25-1	.	TRBJ2-7	TRBD1
CASSPLLLEQYF	TGTGCCAGCAGCCCACTCCTCTTGGAGCAGTACTTC	TRBV11-2	.	TRBJ2-7	.
CASSLGTTNYGYTF	TGTGCCAGTTCCCTCGGGACAACCAACTATGGCTACACCTTC	TRBV19	.	TRBJ1-2	.
CASSEGLAEYNEQFF	TGTGCCAGCAGTGAGGGTCTAGCGGAATACAATGAGCAGTTCTTC	TRBV6-4	.	TRBJ2-1	TRBD2
CASSWVESSSYEQYF	TGTGCCAGCAGCTGGGTGGAGTCGAGCTCCTACGAGCAGTACTTC	TRBV28	.	TRBJ2-7	.
CASRRLALNTGELFF	TGTGCCAGCAGAAGGCTAGCCCTGAACACCGGGGAGCTGTTTTTT	TRBV6-5	.	TRBJ2-2	.
CASSLEGRSSYEQYF	TGTGCCAGCAGTTTAGAGGGCCGGAGCTCCTACGAGCAGTACTTC	TRBV28	few	TRBJ2-7	.
CASGTSGEQYF	TGTGCCAGCGGGACTAGTGGCGAGCAGTACTTC	TRBV7-9	.	TRBJ2-7	TRBD2
CAIRDREAGELFF	TGTGCCATCCGGGACAGGGAGGCCGGGGAGCTGTTTTTT	TRBV10-3	.	TRBJ2-2	TRBD1
CSAGTGRYEQYF	TGCAGCGCCGGGACAGGGAGGTACGAGCAGTACTTC	TRBV29-1	.	TRBJ2-7	TRBD1
CASSAGQVISYEQYF	TGTGCCAGTAGTGCTGGACAGGTTATTTCCTACGAGCAGTACTTC	TRBV19	.	TRBJ2-7	TRBD1
CAWSVLSANTEAFF	TGTGCCTGGAGTGTACTGTCTGCGAACACTGAAGCTTTCTTT	TRBV30	.	TRBJ1-1	.
CASSVLGRGPSGNYEQFF	TGTGCCAGCAGCGTATTAGGGAGAGGGCCTAGCGGGAACTATGAGCAGTTCTTC	TRBV9	.	TRBJ2-1	TRBD2
CASSYESRDLEQYF	TGTGCCAGCAGTTATGAGTCCCGGGATCTAGAGCAGTACTTC	TRBV6-6	.	TRBJ2-7	.
CASSDSNPASGGGDEQYF	TGTGCCAGCAGTGACTCGAATCCTGCTAGCGGGGGTGGTGACGAGCAGTACTTC	TRBV6-4	once	TRBJ2-7	TRBD2
CASSPSQTVTFRRDSQNTEAFF	TGTGCCAGCTCACCTAGTCAGACAGTCACTTTCAGAAGGGACAGTCAGAACACTGAAGCTTTCTTT	TRBV18	.	TRBJ1-1	TRBD1
CASSQYRVGEQYF	TGTGCCAGCAGCCAATACAGGGTAGGCGAGCAGTACTTC	TRBV7-8	.	TRBJ2-7	.
CASSFLSGTGTTDTQYF	TGCGCCAGCAGCTTCTTATCCGGGACAGGGACCACAGATACGCAGTATTTT	TRBV5-1	.	TRBJ2-3	TRBD1